Listed below are T cell receptor beta chains from one sample, sequenced in a study of blood T cell repertoires in COVID-19. Repertoires were generated with immunoSEQ multiplex PCR, while TCRdb's copy carries only in-frame clones and drops some. Of around 250,000 clones listed, roughly 80% were seen once; the top ten hold about 3.2%. Material: peripheral blood. The receptors shown here come from a woman under 30 with acute or convalescent COVID-19. Each CDR3 is given with its conserved first and last residue. D genes are given only for firm matches. A row's size may be missing; if present it is once, few, many or a size class.

d_call: .; j_call: TRBJ1-5; v_call: TRBV6-1; clone_size: once; cdr3_aa: CASSEETGQPQHF; cdr3_nt: TGTGCCAGCAGTGAAGAAACGGGTCAGCCCCAGCATTTT
d_call: .; j_call: TRBJ1-1; v_call: TRBV6-5; clone_size: .; cdr3_aa: CASTLTSANTEAFF; cdr3_nt: TGTGCCAGCACCCTAACGTCCGCGAACACTGAAGCTTTCTTT
d_call: .; j_call: TRBJ2-7; v_call: TRBV19; clone_size: .; cdr3_aa: CASSIGRSPYEQYF; cdr3_nt: TGTGCCAGTAGTATAGGGAGGAGCCCCTACGAGCAGTACTTC
d_call: TRBD2; j_call: TRBJ2-1; v_call: TRBV6-1; clone_size: .; cdr3_aa: CASSVWDLAEHNEQFF; cdr3_nt: TGTGCCAGCAGTGTTTGGGATCTAGCGGAACACAATGAGCAGTTCTTC
d_call: .; j_call: TRBJ1-2; v_call: TRBV7-2; clone_size: .; cdr3_aa: CASSYSWGYTF; cdr3_nt: TGTGCCAGCAGCTACTCCTGGGGCTACACCTTC
d_call: .; j_call: TRBJ2-5; v_call: TRBV4-3; clone_size: once; cdr3_aa: CASSQVIGQGGEETQYF; cdr3_nt: TGCGCCAGCAGCCAAGTTATAGGGCAGGGTGGAGAAGAGACCCAGTACTTC
d_call: .; j_call: TRBJ1-2; v_call: TRBV20-1; clone_size: once; cdr3_aa: CSASAGGHLNYGYTF; cdr3_nt: TGCAGTGCTAGTGCGGGGGGCCACCTTAACTATGGCTACACCTTC
d_call: TRBD2; j_call: TRBJ2-3; v_call: TRBV5-4; clone_size: .; cdr3_aa: CASSAARDYPGDTQYF; cdr3_nt: TGTGCCAGCAGCGCTGCCCGGGACTACCCAGGGGATACGCAGTATTTT
d_call: .; j_call: TRBJ2-7; v_call: TRBV7-2; clone_size: medium-sized; cdr3_aa: CASSLQQSYEQYF; cdr3_nt: TGTGCCAGCAGCTTACAACAGTCCTACGAGCAGTACTTC
d_call: TRBD1; j_call: TRBJ2-3; v_call: TRBV7-6; clone_size: few; cdr3_aa: CASSFIRQGASTDTQYF; cdr3_nt: TGTGCCAGCAGCTTCATAAGACAGGGGGCCAGCACAGATACGCAGTATTTT
d_call: .; j_call: TRBJ2-1; v_call: TRBV6-2/TRBV6-3; clone_size: .; cdr3_aa: CASSDPLAGEQFF; cdr3_nt: TGTGCCAGCAGTGATCCCTTGGCGGGGGAGCAGTTCTTC
d_call: .; j_call: TRBJ1-1; v_call: TRBV6-1; clone_size: .; cdr3_aa: CASSELFSMNTEAFF; cdr3_nt: TGTGCCAGCAGTGAACTATTCTCTATGAACACTGAAGCTTTCTTT
d_call: .; j_call: TRBJ1-2; v_call: TRBV9; clone_size: .; cdr3_aa: CASSEGGDVYGYTF; cdr3_nt: TGTGCCAGCAGCGAGGGAGGGGACGTCTATGGCTACACCTTC
d_call: TRBD2; j_call: TRBJ2-7; v_call: TRBV12-3/TRBV12-4; clone_size: .; cdr3_aa: CASSSGTGGFF; cdr3_nt: TGTGCCAGCAGTTCCGGGACGGGAGGATTTTTC
d_call: TRBD1; j_call: TRBJ2-7; v_call: TRBV12-5; clone_size: .; cdr3_aa: CASGSQGAGSYEQYF; cdr3_nt: TGTGCTAGTGGTTCTCAGGGGGCTGGAAGCTACGAGCAGTACTTC
d_call: TRBD2; j_call: TRBJ2-4; v_call: TRBV19; clone_size: .; cdr3_aa: CASAEGTRLSIQYF; cdr3_nt: TGTGCCTCCGCCGAAGGGACTAGGTTAAGCATTCAGTACTTC
d_call: TRBD1; j_call: TRBJ2-1; v_call: TRBV24-1; clone_size: .; cdr3_aa: CATSDPGQGALTEQFF; cdr3_nt: TGTGCCACCAGTGACCCCGGACAGGGGGCGCTTACTGAGCAGTTCTTC
d_call: .; j_call: TRBJ2-1; v_call: TRBV7-2; clone_size: .; cdr3_aa: CASSLGQLASVNEQFF; cdr3_nt: TGTGCCAGCAGCTTAGGGCAATTGGCTAGCGTGAATGAGCAGTTCTTC
d_call: TRBD1; j_call: TRBJ1-1; v_call: TRBV7-9; clone_size: .; cdr3_aa: CASRSTGADTEAFF; cdr3_nt: TGTGCCAGCAGATCGACAGGGGCGGACACTGAAGCTTTCTTT
d_call: .; j_call: TRBJ1-3; v_call: TRBV13; clone_size: few; cdr3_aa: CASSSPSNSPGNTIYF; cdr3_nt: TGTGCCAGCAGCTCGCCCTCGAACTCCCCTGGAAACACCATATATTTT
d_call: .; j_call: TRBJ2-1; v_call: TRBV10-1; clone_size: .; cdr3_aa: CASSEFGGAHEQFF; cdr3_nt: TGCGCCAGCAGTGAATTTGGGGGGGCCCATGAGCAGTTCTTC
d_call: TRBD2; j_call: TRBJ2-1; v_call: TRBV5-4; clone_size: once; cdr3_aa: CASSLRLAGGHEQFF; cdr3_nt: TGTGCCAGCAGCTTGAGACTAGCGGGAGGGCATGAGCAGTTCTTC
d_call: .; j_call: TRBJ1-2; v_call: TRBV6-5; clone_size: .; cdr3_aa: CASSWGGGYTF; cdr3_nt: TGTGCCAGCAGTTGGGGAGGAGGCTACACCTTC
d_call: .; j_call: TRBJ2-1; v_call: TRBV7-9; clone_size: .; cdr3_aa: CASSLGLANEQFF; cdr3_nt: TGTGCCAGCAGCTTAGGCCTAGCAAATGAGCAGTTCTTC
d_call: .; j_call: TRBJ1-2; v_call: TRBV7-6; clone_size: .; cdr3_aa: CASSFADTPDYGYTF; cdr3_nt: TGTGCCAGCAGCTTTGCCGATACTCCCGACTATGGCTACACCTTC
d_call: .; j_call: TRBJ2-4; v_call: TRBV27; clone_size: .; cdr3_aa: CASGQTGILAKNIQYF; cdr3_nt: TGTGCCAGCGGACAAACAGGGATCCTAGCCAAAAACATTCAGTACTTC
d_call: .; j_call: TRBJ2-1; v_call: TRBV18; clone_size: once; cdr3_aa: CASSPAYGDYNEQFF; cdr3_nt: TGTGCCAGCTCACCAGCGTACGGGGACTACAATGAGCAGTTCTTC
d_call: .; j_call: TRBJ1-1; v_call: TRBV19; clone_size: .; cdr3_aa: CASRPETWATEAFF; cdr3_nt: TGTGCCAGTAGGCCGGAAACCTGGGCCACTGAAGCTTTCTTT
d_call: TRBD2; j_call: TRBJ2-2; v_call: TRBV9; clone_size: .; cdr3_aa: CASSPPVGSGGKTGGELFF; cdr3_nt: TGTGCCAGCAGCCCCCCTGTGGGTAGCGGGGGAAAAACCGGCGGGGAGCTGTTTTTT
d_call: .; j_call: TRBJ2-1; v_call: TRBV19; clone_size: .; cdr3_aa: CASGFLNSGEQFF; cdr3_nt: TGTGCCAGTGGGTTTTTAAACTCGGGTGAGCAGTTCTTC
d_call: .; j_call: TRBJ1-4; v_call: TRBV5-1; clone_size: .; cdr3_aa: CASSEGTANEKLFF; cdr3_nt: TGCGCCAGCAGCGAGGGCACGGCTAATGAAAAACTGTTTTTT
d_call: .; j_call: TRBJ1-2; v_call: TRBV6-6; clone_size: .; cdr3_aa: CAAGGYTF; cdr3_nt: TGTGCCGCCGGTGGCTACACCTTC
d_call: TRBD1; j_call: TRBJ2-7; v_call: TRBV2; clone_size: .; cdr3_aa: CATTGTGGWGEQYF; cdr3_nt: TGTGCCACCACTGGAACAGGGGGCTGGGGCGAGCAGTACTTC
d_call: .; j_call: TRBJ1-5; v_call: TRBV6-2/TRBV6-3; clone_size: .; cdr3_aa: CASSPYFYSNQPQHF; cdr3_nt: TGTGCCAGCAGTCCCTATTTCTATAGCAATCAGCCCCAGCATTTT
d_call: .; j_call: TRBJ1-2; v_call: TRBV6-5; clone_size: once; cdr3_aa: CASSYREGGSIGYTF; cdr3_nt: TGTGCCAGCAGTTATCGGGAGGGGGGTTCTATTGGCTACACCTTC
d_call: .; j_call: TRBJ1-1; v_call: TRBV27; clone_size: once; cdr3_aa: CASSFSGNTEAFF; cdr3_nt: TGTGCCAGCAGTTTTTCGGGGAACACTGAAGCTTTCTTT
d_call: TRBD1; j_call: TRBJ2-6; v_call: TRBV7-6; clone_size: .; cdr3_aa: CASSLRRTGVGSGANVLTF; cdr3_nt: TGTGCCAGCAGCCTACGCCGAACAGGGGTTGGCTCTGGGGCCAACGTCCTGACTTTC
d_call: .; j_call: TRBJ1-5; v_call: TRBV28; clone_size: .; cdr3_aa: CASRAGRDQDF; cdr3_nt: TGTGCCAGCAGAGCGGGGCGGGACCAAGATTTT
d_call: TRBD2; j_call: TRBJ2-3; v_call: TRBV5-4; clone_size: .; cdr3_aa: CASSLRLAGGGDTQYF; cdr3_nt: TGTGCCAGCAGCTTACGACTAGCGGGAGGGGGGGATACGCAGTATTTT
d_call: .; j_call: TRBJ1-5; v_call: TRBV9; clone_size: .; cdr3_aa: CASSSQGNQPQHF; cdr3_nt: TGTGCCAGCAGCTCTCAGGGGAATCAGCCCCAGCATTTT
d_call: .; j_call: TRBJ1-1; v_call: TRBV7-6; clone_size: .; cdr3_aa: CASSLQGNTEAFF; cdr3_nt: TGTGCCAGCAGCCTTCAGGGGAACACTGAAGCTTTCTTT
d_call: .; j_call: TRBJ2-5; v_call: TRBV9; clone_size: .; cdr3_aa: CASSALTGETQYF; cdr3_nt: TGTGCCAGCAGCGCCCTGACGGGGGAGACCCAGTACTTC
d_call: .; j_call: TRBJ2-1; v_call: TRBV25-1; clone_size: .; cdr3_aa: CASSEQVSSYNEQFF; cdr3_nt: TGTGCCAGCAGTGAACAGGTCAGCTCCTACAATGAGCAGTTCTTC
d_call: TRBD2; j_call: TRBJ2-3; v_call: TRBV27; clone_size: .; cdr3_aa: CASSPDRLAGADTQYF; cdr3_nt: TGTGCCAGCAGTCCCGACCGACTAGCGGGAGCAGATACGCAGTATTTT
d_call: TRBD2; j_call: TRBJ2-5; v_call: TRBV5-1; clone_size: .; cdr3_aa: CASSLIGLAGVSETQYF; cdr3_nt: TGCGCCAGCAGCTTGATAGGTCTAGCGGGAGTCTCAGAGACCCAGTACTTC
d_call: .; j_call: TRBJ2-1; v_call: TRBV19; clone_size: .; cdr3_aa: CATPPGAGHGNEQFF; cdr3_nt: TGTGCCACCCCCCCTGGGGCGGGGCACGGCAATGAGCAGTTCTTC